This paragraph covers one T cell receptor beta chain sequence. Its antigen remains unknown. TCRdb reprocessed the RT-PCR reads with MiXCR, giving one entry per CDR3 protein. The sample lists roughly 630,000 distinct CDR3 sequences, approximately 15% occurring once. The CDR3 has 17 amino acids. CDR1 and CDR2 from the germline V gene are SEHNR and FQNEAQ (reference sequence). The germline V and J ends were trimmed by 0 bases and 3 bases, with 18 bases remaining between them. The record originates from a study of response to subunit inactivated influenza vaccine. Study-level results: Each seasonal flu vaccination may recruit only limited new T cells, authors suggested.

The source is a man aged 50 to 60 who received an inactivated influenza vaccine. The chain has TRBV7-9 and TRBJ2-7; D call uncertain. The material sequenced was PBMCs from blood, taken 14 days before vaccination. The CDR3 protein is CASSLAWSSGPDYEQYF. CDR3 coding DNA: TGTGCCAGCAGCTTAGCGTGGTCCTCTGGGCCTGACTACGAGCAGTACTTC.